This T cell receptor (beta chain) is drawn from a study of T cells in Graves' hyperthyroidism and ophthalmopathy. The study defined stable Graves' hyperthyroidism as no ophthalmopathy progression within 18 months. Diagnosis of hyperthyroidism was new in patients aged 18 to 65, and its duration was under 2 months. Thyroid ultrasound and orbital computed tomography, with clinical symptoms and serum thyroxine and TRAb, informed diagnoses. Turning to this clonotype: Antigen specificity is unknown. One end of the junction does not line up with germline, which may come from a read error.

The CDR3 regions of TCR beta were amplified from RNA transcripts. TCR CDR3 underwent first-round RT-PCR with the HTBI primer set. From the multiplex PCR reads, TCRdb called clonotypes with MiXCR, one entry per CDR3 protein. Of about 560,000 distinct CDR3 sequences detected, around 42% appear once; the ten largest clones hold approximately 8.2%. Findings and limits, study-wide: The model predicted ophthalmopathy a median roughly six months before onset.

The CDR3 runs 12 residues. Germline V gives CDR1 SGHRS, CDR2 YFSETQ. Sequenced input: peripheral blood or thyroid tissue (not recorded which). This sequence was found in a woman under 30 with Graves' hyperthyroidism. The V gene is TRBV5-1, the J gene TRBJ1-2, with unresolved D. In nucleotides, the CDR3 is TGCGCCAGCAGCTTGGCCTTGGGAGGCTACGCCTTC. Translating it yields CASSLALGGYAF.